The source of this TCR beta chain is a study of identifying expanded T cells in peripheral blood. Study-wide results and caveats: Over approximately two and four weeks, about 15 and 19 clones changed, versus approximately 1.2 between replicates. Variance in clone template counts between approximately two-week samples significantly increased with total template count across all healthy donors.

Measured with immunoSEQ multiplex PCR; TCRdb has only the in-frame clones, and not every one. This table has tens of thousands of clones, around 88% appearing once. As regards this clone: The antigen is not known.

The CDR3 covers 15 residues. V was pared by 4 bases and J by 7 bases, with 16 bases between. Germline CDR1 reads KGHSH; CDR2 reads LQKENI. The rearrangement uses TRBV18 and TRBJ1-4, with a possible D match to TRBD1 (5 bases). The sequenced sample consisted of blood. The TCR originated in a person between 18 and 75 years old in good health. CDR3 sequence (DNA): TGTGCCAGCTCACAACGGACATCGGGAGGTGAAAAACTGTTTTTT. This encodes CASSQRTSGGEKLFF.